This T cell receptor (beta chain) was captured in a study of T-cell reconstitution after alpha-beta-depleted transplantation in children (TCRdb year 2016). In terms of the full investigation: The study quantitatively tracked T-cell immune reconstitution after TCRalphabeta/CD19-depleted allogeneic hematopoietic cell transplantation in children using TCR repertoire profiling.

Library creation used PCR. TCRdb records Illumina HiSeq 2500 as the sequencer. Molecular barcoding was employed in the preparation of TCR libraries, with unique molecular identifiers being used to normalize TCRbeta repertoire quantification. TCRdb redid the processing of the public reads, applying fastp at Q25 and MiXCR, and retained in-frame beta chains. When rows share a CDR3 protein, they turn into one entry using the most common DNA and genes. In this sample the table shows hundreds of thousands of distinct CDR3 sequences, roughly 15% of which occur a single time. The ten largest make up about 5% of the sample. About this clonotype itself: The clone's antigen remains unknown. Qualities for individual bases were not recorded, and no much larger clone is one base off.

Study-level results and caveats: The apparently early recovery of alphabetaT-cell counts about two months after transplant reportedly depended on only several hundred rapidly expanded clones that came from non-depleted graft cells. In some patients, high TCRbeta diversity at day 60 was attributed to recipient T cells and intrathymic progenitors that had survived conditioning. Over subsequent months, a decline in hyperexpanded clone frequencies was noted, and after one year, T-cell counts and TCRbeta diversity were mostly ascribed to newly produced T cells.

This specimen's treatment or condition label, interpreted: allogeneic hematopoietic cell transplantation with graft depleted of TCRalphabeta T cells and CD19 B cells. TCRalphabeta/CD19-depleted allogeneic hematopoietic cell grafts were given to the transplant recipients, all of whom were children. From a lookup of the germline V gene, CDR1 and CDR2 are SQVTM and ANQGSEA. The CDR3 goes from the cysteine to the phenylalanine over 15 residues. Only the CDR3 DNA is retained, 45 bases long and in frame from the first base. Relative to germline, V is 4 bases shorter and J is 0 bases shorter, with 12 bases between their ends.

The rearrangement joined TRBV29-1 to TRBJ2-2, with a tentative D gene TRBD2 over 6 matching bases. This receptor was obtained from a male patient aged 10 to 17 who had a stem cell transplant for acute lymphoblastic leukemia, so the T cells may come from the graft donor. The sequencing here drew on PBMCs, mostly from graft donor cells, taken 360 days after TCRalphabeta/CD19-depleted stem cell transplant. Here is the DNA: TGCAGCGTTGGGAGCGGGCCAGCGAACACCGGGGAGCTGTTTTTT. Translated, it gives CSVGSGPANTGELFF.